The 19 T cell receptor beta chains below come from one sample, sequenced in a study of blood T cell repertoires in COVID-19. Method: immunoSEQ multiplex PCR; TCRdb's copy keeps in-frame clones and lacks some. The repertoire has about 120,000 clones, around nine tenths of them found once; the top ten carry roughly 11%. Sequencing input: peripheral blood. The receptors shown here come from a woman between 70 and 85 years old with COVID-19, enrolled during active disease.

The sample holds a few counts of this clone. The chain carries TRBV6-6 and TRBJ1-1; D unclear. The germline V gene encodes CDR1 MNHNY and CDR2 SVGAGI (reference sequence). This CDR3 region has 15 residues. The V end was cut by 6 bases, the J end by 2 bases, with 16 bases between. The CDR3 protein is CASSSKSPSNTEAFF. CDR3 in DNA: TGTGCCAGCAGCTCTAAGTCTCCCTCCAACACTGAAGCTTTCTTT.

The rearrangement links TRBV4-1 to TRBJ1-5; D uncertain. The CDR3 runs 14 residues. Trimming pared 0 bases from V and 2 bases from J, leaving 5 bases between. From germline, CDR1 is MGHRA and CDR2 YSYEKL. CDR3 region: CASSQDQGNQPQHF. The CDR3 nucleotides read TGCGCCAGCAGCCAAGATCAGGGCAATCAGCCCCAGCATTTT.

This clone came up a few times. The gene calls are TRBV7-2 and TRBJ1-3; 9 nucleotides agree with TRBD1. Germline-derived CDR1 and CDR2 are SGHTA and FQGNSA. The CDR3 contains 18 residues. V was pared by 2 bases and J by 0 bases, with 8 bases of the junction left unmatched. The CDR3 bases are TGTGCCAGCAGCTTAAAAACCGGGACAGGGCTCTCTGGAAACACCATATATTTT. Its translation is CASSLKTGTGLSGNTIYF. The variable domain in full, completed from reference TRBV7-2 and TRBJ1-3, reads GAGVSQSPSNKVTEKGKDVELRCDPISGHTALYWYRQSLGQGLEFLIYFQGNSAPDKSGLPSDRFSAERTGGSVSTLTIQRTQQEDSAVYLCASSLKTGTGLSGNTIYFGEGSWLTVV.

The gene calls are TRBV19 and TRBJ2-2; TRBD1 matches at 8 bases. CDR1 is LNHDA, CDR2 SQIVND, per germline (reference sequence). The CDR3 sequence is 13 residues long. V lost 10 bases to trimming and J lost 7 bases; unmatched junction nucleotides: 8. The CDR3 DNA reads TGTGCCACCCAGGGGGCGCGAGGCGGGGAGCTGTTTTTT. Protein sequence: CATQGARGGELFF. The full variable domain, in which reference TRBV19 and TRBJ2-2 provide the parts outside the CDR3, is DGGITQSPKYLFRKEGQNVTLSCEQNLNHDAMYWYRQDPGQGLRLIYYSQIVNDFQKGDIAEGYSVSREKKESFPLTVTSAQKNPTAFYLCATQGARGGELFFGEGSRLTVL.

This clone was seen a single time. Other DNA sequences in the sample encode the same CDR3. The CDR3 here is CASSLVDSSYEQYF. The CDR3, as DNA: TGCGCCAGCAGCTTAGTGGACTCATCCTACGAGCAGTACTTC. The J gene is TRBJ2-7, the V gene TRBV5-1; the D gene is possibly TRBD2 (5 bases). Trimming removed 2 bases at V and 1 base at J, with 10 bases between. Germline CDR1 SGHRS, CDR2 YFSETQ. This CDR3 spans 14 amino acids.

The V call is TRBV25-1, the J call TRBJ1-1; a weak D match, TRBD1 (5 bases). The CDR3 sequence is 12 residues long. Germline lookup yields CDR1 MGHDK and CDR2 SYGVNS. Trimming pared 5 bases from V and 11 bases from J, leaving 15 bases between. The DNA of the CDR3 is TGTGCCAGCAGTACGGGACTTTTCGAGGCTTTCTTT. Its translation: CASSTGLFEAFF.

The genes are TRBV19 and TRBJ1-4; D is possibly TRBD1 (6 bases). V gave up 6 bases and J gave up 7 bases, with 12 bases separating them. CDR3 length: 13 residues. Germline loops: CDR1 LNHDA, CDR2 SQIVND (reference sequence). The CDR3 here is CASSRQGSEKLFF. The DNA of the CDR3 is TGTGCCAGTAGCAGGCAGGGGAGTGAAAAACTGTTTTTT.

Here the CDR3 DNA reads TGTGCCAGCAGCTTGTCGAGGGACAGGGGGGATTTCTTT. Translation: CASSLSRDRGDFF. The chain couples TRBV5-6 to TRBJ1-1; 11 nucleotides match TRBD1. The CDR3 contains 13 residues. The V gene's germline CDR1 is SGHDT and CDR2 YYEEEE. V was clipped by 1 base and J by 13 bases; unmatched bases: 6.

CDR3: CASRSEPNQPQHF. DNA of the CDR3: TGTGCCAGCAGGTCAGAACCCAATCAGCCCCAGCATTTT. V usage is TRBV2 and J usage is TRBJ1-5; no definite D call. This CDR3 region has 13 residues. Trimming stripped 6 bases from V and 3 bases from J, with 9 bases between. The germline gives CDR1 SNHLY, CDR2 FYNNEI.

The chain employs TRBV23-1 and TRBJ2-7; 7 nucleotides agree with TRBD2. TRBV23-1 belongs to the ORF category, with a function that is uncertain. V lost 8 bases and J lost 5; bases outside the gene matches: 18. This CDR3 comprises 16 residues. The chain's CDR3 is CASGSPGLTFRNEQYF. In DNA form, the CDR3 reads TGCGCCAGCGGATCACCGGGACTAACCTTTCGGAACGAGCAGTACTTC.

The rearrangement uses TRBV5-1 and TRBJ1-6; a weak D match, TRBD1 (5 bases). CDR1 is SGHRS, CDR2 YFSETQ, per germline. This CDR3 has 14 residues. The V end lost 0 bases, the J end lost 10 bases, and 11 bases lay between the germline ends. DNA of the CDR3: TGCGCCAGCAGCTTGGGCAGGGTAGGCTCACCCCTCCACTTT. Translating gives CASSLGRVGSPLHF. Variable domain in full (rest from reference TRBV5-1 and TRBJ1-6): KAGVTQTPRYLIKTRGQQVTLSCSPISGHRSVSWYQQTPGQGLQFLFEYFSETQRNKGNFPGRFSGRQFSNSRSEMNVSTLELGDSALYLCASSLGRVGSPLHFGNGTRLTVT.

The DNA for the CDR3 is TGCAGTGCTAGTAGAGCGCGGGACGAGCAGTACTTC. It yields the protein CSASRARDEQYF. The chain is built from TRBV20-1 and TRBJ2-7; D perhaps matches TRBD2 (5 bases). CDR1 and CDR2 (germline): DFQATT, SNEGSKA (reference sequence). Trimming removed 3 bases at V and 5 bases at J, with 11 bases between. CDR3 length equals 12 residues.

This clone occurred once. The chain is built from TRBV5-6 and TRBJ1-6; TRBD1 matches at 8 bases. Germline values: CDR1 SGHDT, CDR2 YYEEEE. There are 16 residues in the CDR3. The V segment lost 6 bases and the J segment 8 bases; nucleotides outside the gene matches: 13. The CDR3 DNA reads TGTGCCAGCACCATACAGCCGGCAGGGGGCTATTCACCCCTCCACTTT. It codes for CASTIQPAGGYSPLHF.

This chain uses TRBV5-4 with TRBJ2-2, with 7 bases aligning to TRBD1. V shed 4 bases and J 0 bases; nucleotides not matched to a gene: 3. The CDR3 is 15 amino acids. Germline assignment: CDR1 SGHNT and CDR2 YYREEE (reference sequence). CDR3: CASSHRGTNTGELFF. Written as DNA, the CDR3 is TGTGCCAGCAGCCACAGGGGTACGAACACCGGGGAGCTGTTTTTT.

J is TRBJ1-2 and V is TRBV5-6; D not resolved. Trimming left V 0 bases short and J 5 bases short, with 17 bases between. This CDR3 region has 16 residues. Germline CDR1 and CDR2: SGHDT and YYEEEE. The CDR3 sequence is CASSLVTDYPFYGYTF. The CDR3 nucleotides are TGTGCCAGCAGCTTGGTGACGGACTATCCGTTTTATGGCTACACCTTC.

This chain connects TRBV12-3 or TRBV12-4 to TRBJ1-2; 9 bases fit TRBD1. The CDR3 sequence is 13 residues long. Trimming removed 5 bases from V and 8 bases from J; junction bases left unmatched: 6. CDR3 coding DNA: TGTGCCAGCAGTCAACAGGGGGCGGACGGCTACACCTTC. It yields the protein CASSQQGADGYTF.

This sequence joins TRBV7-9 and TRBJ2-3, with 13 bases lining up with TRBD2. The J segment lost 6 bases and the V segment lost 5 bases, leaving 8 bases of the junction unmatched. In germline, CDR1 is SEHNR, CDR2 FQNEAQ (reference sequence). The CDR3 extends over 16 amino acids. Here the CDR3 DNA reads TGTGCCAGCAGCCCCGGGACTAGCGGGGCCCCGGATACGCAGTATTTT. Protein product: CASSPGTSGAPDTQYF.

For this clone: Other DNA sequences in this sample translate to the same CDR3. The chain combines TRBV6-1 with TRBJ1-4, with D tentatively TRBD1 (5 bases). This CDR3 comprises 14 residues. Trimming cost V 2 bases and J 8 bases, with 12 bases left between them. The V gene's germline CDR1 is MNHNS and CDR2 SASEGT. CDR3 in amino acids: CASSESGRVEKLFF. The CDR3, as DNA: TGTGCCAGCAGTGAATCAGGGCGCGTCGAAAAACTGTTTTTT.

The chain has TRBV3-1 (or the pseudogene TRBV3-2) and TRBJ2-3; 8 bases line up with TRBD1. With 1 base clipped from V and 9 bases from J, the junction kept 18 bases outside the gene matches. Germline CDR1 reads LGHDT; CDR2 reads YNNKEL (reference sequence). This CDR3 has 18 amino acids. The CDR3 DNA is TGTGCCAGCAGCCAAGGAAGATGGCACAGGGGGGCTCGGAGCACGCAGTATTTT. Protein: CASSQGRWHRGARSTQYF.